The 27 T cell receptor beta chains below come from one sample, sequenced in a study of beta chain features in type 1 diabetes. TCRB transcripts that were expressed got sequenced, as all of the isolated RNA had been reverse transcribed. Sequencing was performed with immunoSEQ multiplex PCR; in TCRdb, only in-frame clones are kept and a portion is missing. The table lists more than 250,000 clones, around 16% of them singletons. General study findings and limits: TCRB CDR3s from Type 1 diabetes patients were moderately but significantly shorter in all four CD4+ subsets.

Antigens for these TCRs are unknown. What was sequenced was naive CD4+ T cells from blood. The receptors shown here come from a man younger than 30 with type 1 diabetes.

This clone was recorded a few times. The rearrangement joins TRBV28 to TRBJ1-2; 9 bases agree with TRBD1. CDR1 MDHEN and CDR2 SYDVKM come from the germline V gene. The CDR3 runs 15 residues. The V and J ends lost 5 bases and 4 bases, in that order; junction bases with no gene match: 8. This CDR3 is CASSTPTGGLYGYTF. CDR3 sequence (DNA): TGTGCCAGCAGTACCCCAACAGGGGGCCTCTATGGCTACACCTTC.

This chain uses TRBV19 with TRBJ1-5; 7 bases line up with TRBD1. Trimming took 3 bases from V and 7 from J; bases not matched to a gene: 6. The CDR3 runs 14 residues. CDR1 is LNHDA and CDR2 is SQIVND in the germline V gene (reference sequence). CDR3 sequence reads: CASSIRQGRQPQHF. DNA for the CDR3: TGTGCCAGTAGTATTCGACAGGGTCGGCAGCCCCAGCATTTT.

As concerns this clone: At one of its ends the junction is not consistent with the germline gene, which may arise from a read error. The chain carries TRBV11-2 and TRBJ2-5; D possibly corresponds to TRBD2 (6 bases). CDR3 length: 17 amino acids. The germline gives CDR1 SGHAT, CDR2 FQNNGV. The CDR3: CASSSLRGSGLREAQYF. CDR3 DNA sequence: TGTGCCAGCAGCTCTCTCCGGGGGAGTGGGCTAAGAGAGGCCCAGTACTTC.

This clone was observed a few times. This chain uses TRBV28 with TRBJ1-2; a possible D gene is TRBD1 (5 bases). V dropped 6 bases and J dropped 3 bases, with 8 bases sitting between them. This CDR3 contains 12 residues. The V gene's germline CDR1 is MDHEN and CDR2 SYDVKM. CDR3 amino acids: CASRTVDYGYTF. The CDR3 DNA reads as TGTGCCAGCAGGACAGTCGACTATGGCTACACCTTC.

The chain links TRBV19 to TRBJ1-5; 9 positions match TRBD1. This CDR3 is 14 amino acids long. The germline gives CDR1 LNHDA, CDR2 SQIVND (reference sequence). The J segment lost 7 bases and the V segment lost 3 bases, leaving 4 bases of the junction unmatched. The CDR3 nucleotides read TGTGCCAGTAGTATGATTGGGACAGGGCAGCCCCAGCATTTT. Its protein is CASSMIGTGQPQHF.

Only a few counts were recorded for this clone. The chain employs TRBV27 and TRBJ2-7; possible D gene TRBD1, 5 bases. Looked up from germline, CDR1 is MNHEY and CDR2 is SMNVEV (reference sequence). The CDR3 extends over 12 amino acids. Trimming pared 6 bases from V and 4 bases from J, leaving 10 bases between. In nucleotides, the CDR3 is TGTGCCAGCAGCCCGAAGGGGTACGAGCAGTACTTC. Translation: CASSPKGYEQYF.

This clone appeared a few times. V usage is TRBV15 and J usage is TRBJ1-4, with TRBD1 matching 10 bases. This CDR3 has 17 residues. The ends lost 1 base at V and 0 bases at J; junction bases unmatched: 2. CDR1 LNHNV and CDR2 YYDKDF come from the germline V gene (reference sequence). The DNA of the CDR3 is TGTGCCACCAGCAGAGGACAGGGGGCCGCAACTAATGAAAAACTGTTTTTT. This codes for CATSRGQGAATNEKLFF.

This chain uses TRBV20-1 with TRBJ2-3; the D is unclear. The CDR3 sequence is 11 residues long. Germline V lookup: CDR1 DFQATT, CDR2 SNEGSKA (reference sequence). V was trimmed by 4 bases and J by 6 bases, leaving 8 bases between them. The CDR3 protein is CSATPSDTQYF. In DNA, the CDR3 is TGCAGTGCTACTCCCTCGGATACGCAGTATTTT.

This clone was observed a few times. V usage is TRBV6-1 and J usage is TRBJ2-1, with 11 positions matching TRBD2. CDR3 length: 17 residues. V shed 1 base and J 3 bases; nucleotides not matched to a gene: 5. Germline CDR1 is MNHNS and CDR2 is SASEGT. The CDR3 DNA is TGTGCCAGCAGTGAAGGGGTAGCGGGAGGGCTCTACAATGAGCAGTTCTTC. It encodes CASSEGVAGGLYNEQFF.

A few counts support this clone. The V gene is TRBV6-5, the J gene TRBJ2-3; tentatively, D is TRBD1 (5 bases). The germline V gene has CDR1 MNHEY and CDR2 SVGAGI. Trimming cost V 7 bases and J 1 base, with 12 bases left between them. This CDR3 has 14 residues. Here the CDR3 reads CASNSLGGTDTQYF. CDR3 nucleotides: TGTGCCAGCAATAGTCTAGGGGGCACAGATACGCAGTATTTT.

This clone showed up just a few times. The CDR3 coding sequence is TGTGCCAGCAGCTGGAGCGGCTACGAGCAGTACTTC. Its protein product is CASSWSGYEQYF. The genes are TRBV7-2 and TRBJ2-7; tentatively, D is TRBD2 (5 bases). V shed 4 bases and J shed 3 bases, with 7 bases lying between them. Germline V gene lookup returns CDR1 SGHTA and CDR2 FQGNSA. The CDR3 sequence is 12 residues long.

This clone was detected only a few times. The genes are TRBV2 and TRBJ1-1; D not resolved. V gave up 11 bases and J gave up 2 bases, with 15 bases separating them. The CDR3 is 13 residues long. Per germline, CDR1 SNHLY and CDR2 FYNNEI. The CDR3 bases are TGTGCCGCCGTGGCGGAGGTTAACACTGAAGCTTTCTTT. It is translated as CAAVAEVNTEAFF.

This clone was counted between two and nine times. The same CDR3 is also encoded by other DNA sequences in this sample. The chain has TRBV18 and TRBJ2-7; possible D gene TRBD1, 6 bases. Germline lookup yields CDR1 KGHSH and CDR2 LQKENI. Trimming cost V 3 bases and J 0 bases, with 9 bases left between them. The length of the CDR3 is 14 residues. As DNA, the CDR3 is TGTGCCAGCTCACCGCACAGGGACTCCTACGAGCAGTACTTC. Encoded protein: CASSPHRDSYEQYF.

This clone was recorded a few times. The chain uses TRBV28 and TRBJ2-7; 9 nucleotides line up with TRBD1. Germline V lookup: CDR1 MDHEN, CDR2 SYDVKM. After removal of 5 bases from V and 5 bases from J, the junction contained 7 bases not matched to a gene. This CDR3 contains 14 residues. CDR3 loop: CASSRTGTGNEQYF. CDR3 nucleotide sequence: TGTGCCAGCAGTCGAACCGGGACAGGGAACGAGCAGTACTTC. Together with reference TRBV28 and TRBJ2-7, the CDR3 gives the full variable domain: DVKVTQSSRYLVKRTGEKVFLECVQDMDHENMFWYRQDPGLGLRLIYFSYDVKMKEKGDIPEGYSVSREKKERFSLILESASTNQTSMYLCASSRTGTGNEQYFGPGTRLTVT.

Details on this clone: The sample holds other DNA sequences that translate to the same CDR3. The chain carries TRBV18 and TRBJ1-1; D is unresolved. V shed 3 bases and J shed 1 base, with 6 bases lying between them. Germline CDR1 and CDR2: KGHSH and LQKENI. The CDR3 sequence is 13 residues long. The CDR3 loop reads CASSPGENTEAFF. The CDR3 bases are TGTGCCAGCTCACCGGGAGAGAACACTGAAGCTTTCTTT.

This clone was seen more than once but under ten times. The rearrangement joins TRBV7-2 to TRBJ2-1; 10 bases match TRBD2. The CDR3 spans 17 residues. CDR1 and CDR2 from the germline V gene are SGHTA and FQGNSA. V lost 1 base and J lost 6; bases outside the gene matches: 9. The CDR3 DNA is TGTGCCAGCAGCTTAGTGAGGGCTAGCGGGGGAAGCAATGAGCAGTTCTTC. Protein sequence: CASSLVRASGGSNEQFF.

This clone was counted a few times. The CDR3 spells CASSLRTGTEQYF. The CDR3 DNA follows: TGTGCCAGTAGTCTAAGGACAGGCACCGAGCAGTACTTC. The chain joins TRBV19 to TRBJ2-7, with 7 nucleotides matching TRBD1. After removal of 5 bases from V and 6 bases from J, the junction contained 7 bases not matched to a gene. The germline CDR1 and CDR2 sequences are LNHDA and SQIVND (reference sequence). CDR3 length: 13 residues.

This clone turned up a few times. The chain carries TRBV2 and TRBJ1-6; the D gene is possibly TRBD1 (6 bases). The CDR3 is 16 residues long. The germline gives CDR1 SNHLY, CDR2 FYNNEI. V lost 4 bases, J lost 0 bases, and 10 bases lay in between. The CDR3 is CASSVPRGSYNSPLHF. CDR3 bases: TGTGCCAGCAGTGTACCCAGGGGCTCCTATAATTCACCCCTCCACTTT.

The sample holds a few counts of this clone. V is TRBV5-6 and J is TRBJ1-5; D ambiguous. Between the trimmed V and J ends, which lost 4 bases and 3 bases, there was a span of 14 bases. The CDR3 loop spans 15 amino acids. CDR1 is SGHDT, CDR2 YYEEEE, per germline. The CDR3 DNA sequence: TGTGCCAGCAGCCCCGCGGGCAGGCCCAATCAGCCCCAGCATTTT. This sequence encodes CASSPAGRPNQPQHF.

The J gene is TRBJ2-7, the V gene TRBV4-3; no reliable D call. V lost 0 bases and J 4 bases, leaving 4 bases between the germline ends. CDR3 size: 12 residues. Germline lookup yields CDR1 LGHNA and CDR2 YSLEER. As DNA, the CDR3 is TGCGCCAGCAGCCAAGATCGGTACGAGCAGTACTTC. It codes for CASSQDRYEQYF.

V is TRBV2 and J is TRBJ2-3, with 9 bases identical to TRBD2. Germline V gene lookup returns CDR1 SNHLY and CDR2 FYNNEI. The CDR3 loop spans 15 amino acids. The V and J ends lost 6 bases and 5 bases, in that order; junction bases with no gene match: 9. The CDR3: CASRVAGVRGDTQYF. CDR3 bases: TGTGCCAGCAGGGTAGCGGGAGTTAGAGGAGATACGCAGTATTTT.

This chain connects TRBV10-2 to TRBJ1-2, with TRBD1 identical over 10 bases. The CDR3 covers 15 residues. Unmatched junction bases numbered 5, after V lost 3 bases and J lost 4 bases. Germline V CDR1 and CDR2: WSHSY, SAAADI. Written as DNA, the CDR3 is TGCGCCAGCAGTGAACGGGACAGGGGAATCTATGGCTACACCTTC. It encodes CASSERDRGIYGYTF.

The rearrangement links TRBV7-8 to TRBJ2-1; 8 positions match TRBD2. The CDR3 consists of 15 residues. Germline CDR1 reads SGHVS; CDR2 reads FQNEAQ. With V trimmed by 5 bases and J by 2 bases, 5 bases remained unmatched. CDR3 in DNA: TGTGCCAGCAGCCCGGGACTAGGGGCCTACAATGAGCAGTTCTTC. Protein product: CASSPGLGAYNEQFF.

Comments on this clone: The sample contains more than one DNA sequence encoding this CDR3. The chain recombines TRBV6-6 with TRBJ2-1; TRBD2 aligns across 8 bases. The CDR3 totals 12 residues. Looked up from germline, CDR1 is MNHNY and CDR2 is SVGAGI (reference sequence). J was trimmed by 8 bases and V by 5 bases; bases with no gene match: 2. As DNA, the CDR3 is TGTGCCAGCAGTCCGGGGGGGGATGAGCAGTTCTTC. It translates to CASSPGGDEQFF.

The CDR3 reads CAWIRVSGNTIYF. In nucleotides, the CDR3 is TGTGCCTGGATCAGGGTCTCTGGAAACACCATATATTTT. J is TRBJ1-3 and V is TRBV30; D may be TRBD1 (5 bases). V was shortened by 4 bases and J by 0 bases, with 7 bases between the two germline ends. The CDR3 is 13 residues long. The V gene's germline CDR1 is GTSNPN and CDR2 SVGIG (reference sequence).

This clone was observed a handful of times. The CDR3 sequence: CASSVGGEGRGTQYF. CDR3 coding DNA: TGTGCCAGCAGCGTAGGAGGGGAAGGGCGGGGGACCCAGTACTTC. The chain recombines TRBV9 with TRBJ2-5, with D perhaps TRBD2 (6 bases). This CDR3 has 15 amino acids. Germline V gives CDR1 SGDLS, CDR2 YYNGEE. Trimming shortened V by 0 bases and J by 7 bases, and 16 bases separated the two germline ends.

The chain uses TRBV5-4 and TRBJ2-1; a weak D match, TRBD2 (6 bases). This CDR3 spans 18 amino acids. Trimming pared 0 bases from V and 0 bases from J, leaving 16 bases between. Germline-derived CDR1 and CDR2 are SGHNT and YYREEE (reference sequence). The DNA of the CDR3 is TGTGCCAGCAGCTTGGCCGTGGGAGGACGATCCTCCTACAATGAGCAGTTCTTC. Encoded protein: CASSLAVGGRSSYNEQFF.